This T cell receptor beta chain originates from a study of regulatory T cells in long-lasting Graves disease. This clonotype was seen repeatedly, ten times or more. To make TCR beta libraries, researchers used iRepertoire HTBI primers and Arm-PCR of CDR3 regions. TCRdb ran MiXCR on the multiplex PCR reads and lists one entry per CDR3 protein. The profile shows around 250,000 distinct CDR3 sequences, about 18% of them singletons. The time point: newly diagnosed GD, antithyroid drugs for less than 3 months. With RNA extracted from PBMCs as input, the TCR library was made. Separately, the same data were catalogued under a study of T cells in Graves' hyperthyroidism and ophthalmopathy. As that study records: Hyperthyroidism, newly diagnosed and lasting under 2 months, affected patients aged 18 to 65. Uncontrolled infection, other autoimmune disease, pregnancy and lactation each barred patients from inclusion. Blood also held most thyroid clonotypes expanded beyond 0.001.

The sample was peripheral blood mononuclear cells (PBMCs), taken at new diagnosis, from a patient treated with antithyroid drugs. This receptor was taken from a woman aged 25-40 years with Graves disease.

The CDR3 DNA follows: TGTGCCAGCAGCTTAGGTGGGAGGGTCACAGATACGCAGTATTTT. Its translation: CASSLGGRVTDTQYF. The J gene is TRBJ2-3, the V gene TRBV7-2; TRBD2 matches at 7 bases. From germline, CDR1 is SGHTA and CDR2 FQGNSA. The CDR3 totals 15 residues. J gave up 2 bases and V 1 base, and 3 bases lay outside the gene matches.